These 8 T cell receptor beta chains originate from one sample sequenced in a study of cytomegalovirus exposure and HLA in healthy donors. The PCR made use of 60 Vbeta and 13 Jbeta primers. The table came from immunoSEQ multiplex PCR; TCRdb's copy has only in-frame clones and leaves some out. The data contain roughly 110,000 clones, roughly 82% of them singletons. Material for sequencing was PBMCs. Receptor source: a man between 25 and 39 years old in good health and CMV-seropositive.

The chain is built from TRBV27 and TRBJ1-4; D is unclear. The CDR3 has 14 residues. Germline CDR1 reads MNHEY; CDR2 reads SMNVEV (reference sequence). The V end lost 7 bases, the J end lost 0 bases, and 9 bases lay between the germline ends. The CDR3 DNA follows: TGTGCCAGCAAACGGGGTACAACTAATGAAAAACTGTTTTTT. Residues: CASKRGTTNEKLFF.

This chain joins TRBV14 and TRBJ2-2, with a possible D match to TRBD1 (5 bases). Trimming pared 4 bases from V and 3 bases from J, leaving 6 bases between. The CDR3 length is 13 residues. Looked up from germline, CDR1 is SGHDN and CDR2 is FVKESK. CDR3 amino acids: CASSPRDTGELFF. The CDR3 DNA reads as TGTGCCAGCAGCCCCAGGGACACCGGGGAGCTGTTTTTT.

This chain joins TRBV2 and TRBJ1-6, with a tentative D call TRBD1 (6 bases). The germline V and J ends were trimmed by 8 bases and 1 base, with 9 bases remaining between them. From germline, CDR1 is SNHLY and CDR2 FYNNEI. The CDR3 length is 14 residues. The CDR3, as DNA: TGTGCCAGCTTACAGGGATCCTATAATTCACCCCTCCACTTT. Amino acids: CASLQGSYNSPLHF.

This clone showed up just once. This chain links TRBV7-6 with TRBJ1-2; the D gene is possibly TRBD1 (5 bases). The CDR3 runs to 14 residues. Germline V gene sequence: CDR1 SGHVS, CDR2 FNYEAQ. V lost 1 base and J lost 9, with 15 bases in between. For the CDR3, the DNA is TGTGCCAGCAGCTTAGATCCCGCAGGGCTCAGCTACACCTTC. Translation: CASSLDPAGLSYTF.

In regard to this clone: One end of the junction varies from germline; a read error may be responsible. The chain links TRBV11-2 to TRBJ2-4; 9 bases fit TRBD1. The CDR3 runs 18 residues. Germline V lookup: CDR1 SGHAT, CDR2 FQNNGV. DNA of the CDR3: TGTGCCAGCAGCTTACGACAGGGGGTAGATCCGGCCAAAAACAGTCAGTACTTC. Translation: CASSLRQGVDPAKNSQYF.

The chain employs TRBV5-6 and TRBJ2-4; TRBD1 matches at 9 bases. CDR3 length equals 15 residues. With 0 bases clipped from V and 6 bases from J, the junction kept 4 bases outside the gene matches. Germline CDR1 SGHDT, CDR2 YYEEEE. CDR3 coding DNA: TGTGCCAGCAGCTTGGTTGGGGGACAGGGAAACATTCAGTACTTC. Protein sequence: CASSLVGGQGNIQYF.

The V call is TRBV9, the J call TRBJ2-1; D may be TRBD2 (6 bases). The germline V and J ends were trimmed by 9 bases and 5 bases, with 12 bases remaining between them. The CDR3 is made up of 12 amino acids. In germline, CDR1 is SGDLS, CDR2 YYNGEE. The CDR3 is CATGTRDNEQFF. The CDR3 nucleotides are TGTGCCACCGGGACTCGAGACAATGAGCAGTTCTTC.

The genes are TRBV7-9 and TRBJ1-1; D is undetermined. This CDR3 is 12 amino acids long. CDR1 is SEHNR, CDR2 FQNEAQ, per germline (reference sequence). With 1 base removed from V and 8 bases from J, the gap between germline ends came to 8 bases. In DNA, the CDR3 is TGTGCCAGCAGCTTAGTAGCACCCGAAGCTTTCTTT. Its protein is CASSLVAPEAFF.